This T cell receptor (beta chain) appears in the sequencing data of a study of T-cell reconstitution after alpha-beta-depleted transplantation in children (dated by TCRdb to 2016 to 2018). Regarding the research as a whole: T-cell immune reconstitution after TCRalphabeta/CD19-depleted allogeneic hematopoietic cell transplantation in children was quantitatively tracked in the study by means of TCR repertoire profiling.

This clonotype was picked up a small number of times. Its antigen is unknown. No base-level quality is on record; no much larger clone is a single base apart. Summary of the overall study and its limitations: Over the following months the frequencies of hyperexpanded clones went down, and after one year T-cell counts and TCRbeta diversity were mostly credited to newly produced T cells. About two months after transplant, the apparently early recovery of alphabetaT-cell counts reportedly depended on just several hundred clones that had expanded rapidly and came from non-depleted graft cells. In some patients, high TCRbeta diversity at day 60 was attributed to recipient T cells and intrathymic progenitors that had survived conditioning.

What the treatment or condition label conveys for this sample: allogeneic hematopoietic cell transplantation with graft depleted of TCRalphabeta T cells and CD19 B cells. Transplant recipients were children who received TCRalphabeta/CD19-depleted allogeneic hematopoietic cell grafts. The CDR3 holds 15 amino acids from the cysteine to the phenylalanine. Left in the record is the CDR3 DNA by itself, 45 bases read in frame from the first base. The germline V gene (reference sequence) supplies CDR1 SEHNR and CDR2 FQNEAQ. V is shortened by 5 bases, J by 2 bases, and the region joining them spans 13 bases. The library was prepared using PCR. Sequencing was performed on an Illumina HiSeq 2500. TCR libraries were prepared with molecular barcoding, using unique molecular identifiers to normalize TCRbeta repertoire quantification. The public reads were quality trimmed at Q25 with fastp and then assembled into clones with MiXCR by TCRdb, keeping productive beta chains. Each CDR3 protein gets just one entry, which takes the most common genes and DNA from the rows behind it. The sample table contains around 450,000 distinct CDR3 sequences; only one count was recorded for 16% of them. The ten largest account for approximately 28% of the sample.

The starting material was PBMCs, mostly from graft donor cells, obtained 360 days after TCRalphabeta/CD19-depleted stem cell transplant. Here the chain combines TRBV7-9 and TRBJ1-3, with the D gene uncertain. The sequence was collected from a boy in the first two years of life who had a stem cell transplant for Wiskott-Aldrich syndrome, so the T cells may come from the graft donor. The sequenced DNA: TGTGCCAGCAGCGCCCGACACGTTCCTGGAAACACCATATATTTT. Its product reads: CASSARHVPGNTIYF.